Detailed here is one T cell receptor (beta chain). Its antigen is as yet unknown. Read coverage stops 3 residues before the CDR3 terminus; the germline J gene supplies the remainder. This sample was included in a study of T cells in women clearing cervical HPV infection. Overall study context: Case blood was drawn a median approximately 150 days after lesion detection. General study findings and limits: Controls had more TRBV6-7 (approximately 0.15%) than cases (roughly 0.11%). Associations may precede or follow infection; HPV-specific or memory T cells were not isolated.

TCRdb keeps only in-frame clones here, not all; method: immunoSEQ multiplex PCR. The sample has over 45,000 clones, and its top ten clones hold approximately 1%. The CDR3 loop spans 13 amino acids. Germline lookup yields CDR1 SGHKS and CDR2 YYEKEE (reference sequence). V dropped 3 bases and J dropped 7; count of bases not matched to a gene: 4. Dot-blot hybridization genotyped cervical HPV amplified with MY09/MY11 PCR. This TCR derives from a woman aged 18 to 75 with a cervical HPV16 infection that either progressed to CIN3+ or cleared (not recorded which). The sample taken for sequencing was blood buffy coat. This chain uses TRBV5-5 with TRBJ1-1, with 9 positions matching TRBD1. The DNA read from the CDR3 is TGTGCCAGCAGCTCACAGGGGGCAGGTGAA. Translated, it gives CASSSQGAGE. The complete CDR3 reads CASSSQGAGEAFF.